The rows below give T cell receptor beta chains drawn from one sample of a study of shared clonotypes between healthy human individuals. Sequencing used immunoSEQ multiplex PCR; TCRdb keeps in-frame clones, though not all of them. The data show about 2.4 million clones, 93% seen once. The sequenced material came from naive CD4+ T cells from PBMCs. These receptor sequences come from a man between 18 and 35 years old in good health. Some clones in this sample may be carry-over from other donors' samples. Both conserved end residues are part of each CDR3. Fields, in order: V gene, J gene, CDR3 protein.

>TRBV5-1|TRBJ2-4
CASSRGTGGDIQYF
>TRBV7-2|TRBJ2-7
CASSPLTPSYEQYF
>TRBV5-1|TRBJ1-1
CASSLRDRRAEAFF
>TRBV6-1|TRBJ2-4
CASSGQGLLGDIQYF
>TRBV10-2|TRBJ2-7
CASSDDRLGYEQYF
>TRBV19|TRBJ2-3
CASSSTGGSGNADTQYF
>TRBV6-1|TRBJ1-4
CASSDQGLTNEKLFF
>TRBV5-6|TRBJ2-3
CAGSVDRVSDTQYF
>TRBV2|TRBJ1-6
CASRVDPAQPNSPLHF
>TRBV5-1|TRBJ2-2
CASSLMQALGTGELFF
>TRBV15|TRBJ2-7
CATSRRDGLASEQYF